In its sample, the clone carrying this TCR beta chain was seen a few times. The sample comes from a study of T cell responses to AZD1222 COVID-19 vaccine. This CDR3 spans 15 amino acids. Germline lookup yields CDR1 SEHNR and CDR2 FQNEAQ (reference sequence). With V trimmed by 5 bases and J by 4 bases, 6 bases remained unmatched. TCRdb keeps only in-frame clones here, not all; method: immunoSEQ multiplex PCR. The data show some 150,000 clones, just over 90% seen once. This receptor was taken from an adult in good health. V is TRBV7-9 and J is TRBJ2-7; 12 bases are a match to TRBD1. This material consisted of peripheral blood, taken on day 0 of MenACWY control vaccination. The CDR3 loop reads CASSLPGQGAYEQYF. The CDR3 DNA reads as TGTGCCAGCAGCCTACCGGGACAGGGGGCTTACGAGCAGTACTTC.